This passage covers 16 T cell receptor beta chains from one sample sequenced in a study of control samples from healthy donors and cancer patients. This table comes from immunoSEQ multiplex PCR, and its TCRdb copy is limited to in-frame clones, with some not included. This sample has 95,000 to 150,000 clones, with roughly 90% found just once. Input material: blood. The receptors originated from a man aged 50 to 59 in good health.

This chain connects TRBV12-5 to TRBJ1-5; no clear D. Germline CDR1 reads LGHNT; CDR2 reads FRNRAP. V was clipped by 2 bases and J by 6 bases, with 14 bases between them. There are 15 residues in the CDR3. CDR3 sequence (DNA): TGTGCTAGTGGTTTGCCAGCCTCTCCAGTTCAGCCCCAGCATTTT. This encodes CASGLPASPVQPQHF.

The rearrangement uses TRBV27 and TRBJ2-3; D tentatively fits TRBD1 or TRBD2 (5 bases each). The CDR3 has 16 amino acids. Germline CDR1 reads MNHEY; CDR2 reads SMNVEV (reference sequence). V was clipped by 3 bases and J by 3 bases, with 16 bases between them. CDR3 in amino acids: CASSFRSRDGTDTQYF. CDR3 coding DNA: TGTGCCAGCAGTTTCCGGAGCAGGGACGGGACAGATACGCAGTATTTT.

The J gene is TRBJ1-1, the V gene TRBV2, with 9 bases lining up with TRBD1. V was clipped by 7 bases and J by 7 bases; unmatched bases: 7. Germline-derived CDR1 and CDR2 are SNHLY and FYNNEI. The CDR3 is 13 amino acids. CDR3 region: CASTRDRAGEAFF. The CDR3 DNA reads as TGTGCCAGCACCCGGGACAGGGCAGGTGAAGCTTTCTTT.

The chain employs TRBV7-2 and TRBJ1-1, with 10 nucleotides matching TRBD1. After removal of 5 bases from V and 0 bases from J, the junction contained 3 bases not matched to a gene. Germline V CDR1 and CDR2: SGHTA, FQGNSA. CDR3 length equals 15 residues. For the CDR3, the DNA is TGTGCCAGCAGCCCCGGACAGGGGGTGAACACTGAAGCTTTCTTT. It is translated as CASSPGQGVNTEAFF.

V and J are TRBV10-3 and TRBJ2-3, with 15 bases fitting TRBD2. Looked up from germline, CDR1 is ENHRY and CDR2 is SYGVKD. This CDR3 spans 18 amino acids. J was trimmed by 0 bases and V by 9 bases; bases with no gene match: 10. DNA for the CDR3: TGTGCCATGGCGGTTCCGGGACTAGCGGGGGGAAGCACAGATACGCAGTATTTT. It yields the protein CAMAVPGLAGGSTDTQYF.

This sequence joins TRBV4-1 and TRBJ2-7; perhaps D is TRBD1 or TRBD2 (5 bases each). Trimming took off 2 bases at V and 6 bases at J, with 17 bases between the two ends. The CDR3 runs to 15 residues. Germline V lookup: CDR1 MGHRA, CDR2 YSYEKL. The CDR3 sequence is CASSQFGHGTSEQYF. The CDR3 DNA is TGCGCCAGCAGCCAATTCGGACACGGGACGAGCGAGCAGTACTTC.

Worth noting for this clone: A junction boundary mismatches the germline segment, possibly from a read error. This rearrangement joins TRBV9 to TRBJ1-1; D possibly corresponds to TRBD1 (6 bases). In germline, CDR1 is SGDLS, CDR2 YYNGEE. This CDR3 spans 13 amino acids. The CDR3 sequence: CASSGGGNAEAFF. The CDR3 region has the DNA TGTGCCAGCAGCGGAGGGGGGAACGCTGAAGCTTTCTTT. Complete variable domain (other parts from reference TRBV9 and TRBJ1-1): DSGVTQTPKHLITATGQRVTLRCSPRSGDLSVYWYQQSLDQGLQFLIQYYNGEERAKGNILERFSAQQFPDLHSELNLSSLELGDSALYFCASSGGGNAEAFFGQGTRLTVV.

The V and J genes are TRBV24-1 and TRBJ1-1; D might be TRBD1 (6 bases). Germline values: CDR1 KGHDR, CDR2 SFDVKD. This CDR3 region has 18 residues. Trimming removed 0 bases from V and 4 bases from J, with 20 bases in between. CDR3 amino acids: CATSDLHTLDSCLTEAFF. CDR3 sequence (DNA): TGTGCCACCAGTGATTTGCATACCTTGGACAGCTGCCTCACTGAAGCTTTCTTT.

The chain employs TRBV6-2 or TRBV6-3 and TRBJ1-2; the D gene is possibly TRBD1 (5 bases). Germline V lookup: CDR1 MNHEY, CDR2 SVGEGT. The V and J ends lost 0 bases and 6 bases respectively, with 11 bases between them. CDR3 length equals 14 residues. CDR3 bases: TGTGCCAGCAGTTACTCGCTAGACAGTGATGGCTACACCTTC. Amino acids: CASSYSLDSDGYTF.

Only a few counts were recorded for this clone. The chain is built from TRBV9 and TRBJ2-5; D gene uncertain. Germline V gene lookup returns CDR1 SGDLS and CDR2 YYNGEE. The CDR3 runs to 13 residues. Trimming left V 0 bases short and J 1 base short, with 4 bases between. The CDR3 region is CASSVVPQETQYF. Here the CDR3 DNA reads TGTGCCAGCAGCGTAGTTCCCCAAGAGACCCAGTACTTC. The complete variable domain, with remaining parts taken from reference TRBV9 and TRBJ2-5, reads DSGVTQTPKHLITATGQRVTLRCSPRSGDLSVYWYQQSLDQGLQFLIQYYNGEERAKGNILERFSAQQFPDLHSELNLSSLELGDSALYFCASSVVPQETQYFGPGTRLLVL.

The rearrangement links TRBV18 to TRBJ2-1; TRBD2 agrees at 10 bases. The CDR3 has 16 amino acids. From germline, CDR1 is KGHSH and CDR2 LQKENI. The trim removed 1 base at V and 2 bases at J, leaving 2 bases unmatched. CDR3 sequence reads: CASSPQAGGAYNEQFF. The CDR3 bases are TGTGCCAGCTCACCACAAGCGGGAGGGGCCTACAATGAGCAGTTCTTC. The variable domain in full, completed from reference TRBV18 and TRBJ2-1, reads NAGVMQNPRHLVRRRGQEARLRCSPMKGHSHVYWYRQLPEEGLKFMVYLQKENIIDESGMPKERFSAEFPKEGPSILRIQQVVRGDSAAYFCASSPQAGGAYNEQFFGPGTRLTVL.

The chain employs TRBV24-1 and TRBJ2-1; 7 bases map to TRBD2. CDR3 length: 15 residues. The germline gives CDR1 KGHDR, CDR2 SFDVKD. The V segment lost 2 bases and the J segment 2 bases; nucleotides outside the gene matches: 2. DNA of the CDR3: TGTGCCACCAGTGATTCTAGCGGTGCCTACAATGAGCAGTTCTTC. It translates to CATSDSSGAYNEQFF.

CDR3 protein: CASSLDGGRGDTQYF. DNA for the CDR3: TGTGCCAGCAGCTTAGATGGGGGCCGCGGAGATACGCAGTATTTT. The chain is built from TRBV9 and TRBJ2-3; maybe TRBD1 (6 bases). V lost 4 bases to trimming and J lost 5 bases, with 17 bases between them. From germline, CDR1 is SGDLS and CDR2 YYNGEE. The CDR3 loop spans 15 amino acids.

The chain couples TRBV5-1 to TRBJ2-5, with D possibly TRBD2 on 5 matching bases. The CDR3 consists of 14 residues. Trimming took 9 bases from V and 2 from J, leaving 17 bases between them. Germline loops: CDR1 SGHRS, CDR2 YFSETQ. CDR3 DNA: TGCGCCAACTCAGGATCGGACTCTCAAGAGACCCAGTACTTC. The encoded protein is CANSGSDSQETQYF.

The gene calls are TRBV4-1 and TRBJ1-1; the D gene is possibly TRBD1 (5 bases). The V end lost 4 bases, the J end lost 4 bases, and 19 bases lay between the germline ends. The CDR3 has 16 residues. Germline CDR1 and CDR2: MGHRA and YSYEKL. The CDR3 coding sequence is TGCGCCAGCAGCCCGGGACTTCTGACGCGGGGCACTGAAGCTTTCTTT. It encodes CASSPGLLTRGTEAFF.

The genes are TRBV4-1 and TRBJ2-3, with 7 bases identical to TRBD1. Germline values: CDR1 MGHRA, CDR2 YSYEKL. After removal of 4 bases from V and 3 bases from J, the junction contained 10 bases not matched to a gene. The CDR3 is 16 amino acids. CDR3 in DNA: TGCGCCAGCAGCCGGGAATCAACAGGGGAAACAGATACGCAGTATTTT. This gives the protein CASSRESTGETDTQYF.